This entry describes one T cell receptor (beta chain). Its target is unknown. This record comes from a study of T cell repertoires in cytomegalovirus infection. Study background: Both CMV infection and a matching HLA type were indicated by public TCR beta signatures. Whole-study results and caveats: What dominated the ex vivo response were HLA-C-restricted CMV-specific TCR beta clonotypes.

Germline CDR1 reads SQVTM; CDR2 reads ANQGSEA. The V end lost 1 base, the J end lost 0 bases, and 6 bases lay between the germline ends. This CDR3 is built from 13 residues. TCRdb itself ran the reads through MiXCR, one entry per CDR3 protein. The table lists about 740,000 distinct CDR3 sequences, approximately 34% of them singletons, with roughly 2.8% in the top ten. Input material: PBMCs. The TCR comes from a human donor in good health (CMV status not recorded). Some clones in this sample may be carry-over from other donors' samples. The chain employs TRBV29-1 and TRBJ2-5; D may be TRBD2 (5 bases). CDR3 protein: CSVEGGDQETQYF. The CDR3 DNA is TGCAGCGTTGAAGGGGGAGACCAAGAGACCCAGTACTTC.